This T cell receptor (beta chain) appears in the sequencing data of a study of lymphopenia after photon versus proton radiotherapy (dated by TCRdb to the late 2010s). Regarding the research as a whole: Photon and proton radiation therapy were compared by the study for their immunological effects in patients with gastrointestinal tumors who developed high-grade lymphopenia. The cohort included 15 to 20 patients with gastrointestinal tumors who developed lymphopenia after receiving either photon or proton therapy. The study was designed to characterize how the impact on the immune system differs between the two radiation modalities.

What the study reported, not specific to this receptor: Across the cohort, a larger post-nadir drop in TCR diversity was inversely correlated with overall survival time among patients who died. During treatment, patients who received photon therapy lost naive T cells and TCR diversity and gained effector/memory populations, whereas patients who received proton therapy remained relatively stable. The survival association was assessed only in patients who died, and better survival with proton therapy was presented by the authors as a possibility rather than a demonstrated result. After the lymphocyte count nadir, photon-treated repertoires showed oligoclonal expansion, especially of CD8+ Temra cells, which drove the drop in diversity.

Library construction relied on the immunoSEQ multiplex PCR assay. Deep sequencing of rearranged TCR beta loci, alongside multiparametric flow cytometry, was used to profile T cell repertoires. TCRdb's version of the immuneACCESS table is confined to in-frame rearrangements and falls short of the full clone set. An unresolved V gene accounts for under half of the shortfall where checked; the remainder is of unknown origin. For this sample the table gives about 39,000 clones, of which around 90% were detected only once. The ten largest clones capture nearly 15% of the sample. In the case of this clone: The antigen it binds to is not known. Base qualities are not provided; no much larger clone lies one nucleotide away.

As encoded in the germline V gene, CDR1 is SGDLS while CDR2 is YYNGEE. The CDR3 holds 17 amino acids from the cysteine to the phenylalanine. The CDR3 DNA has 51 bases and is translated from base 1. The germline V end is reduced by 4 bases and the J end by 2 bases; junction bases left unmatched: 4. The sequencing here drew on peripheral blood, taken from a patient treated with photon-based radiotherapy. The clonotype originates from a man in his 60s with cholangiocarcinoma. This sequence uses TRBV9 and TRBJ2-1; 15 bases in the middle match TRBD2. The CDR3 reads as follows: CASSSGLAGGTYNEQFF. The DNA is TGTGCCAGCAGCTCCGGACTAGCGGGAGGGACCTACAATGAGCAGTTCTTC.